The source of this T cell receptor beta chain is a study of CD8 T cells in ankylosing spondylitis. This CDR3 region has 17 residues. V shed 8 bases and J shed 0 bases, with 20 bases lying between them. Germline values: CDR1 MDHEN, CDR2 SYDVKM. The sample holds many counts of this clonotype. Making the TCR beta libraries involved quantitative 5'-RACE with molecular barcodes. TCRdb recomputed calls from the 5' RACE reads with MiXCR, one row per CDR3 protein. The data show 250,000 to 400,000 distinct CDR3 sequences, 11% seen once. This chain uses TRBV28 with TRBJ1-5; the D is unclear. Sequencing was done on a sample of blood, either unsorted or a sorted T cell fraction (not recorded which). The source of this sequence is a female donor with ankylosing spondylitis or in good health (not recorded which). The CDR3 DNA sequence: TGTGCCAGCCGCCCCTACGGTGGGTCTTATAGCAATCAGCCCCAGCATTTT. Translated: CASRPYGGSYSNQPQHF.